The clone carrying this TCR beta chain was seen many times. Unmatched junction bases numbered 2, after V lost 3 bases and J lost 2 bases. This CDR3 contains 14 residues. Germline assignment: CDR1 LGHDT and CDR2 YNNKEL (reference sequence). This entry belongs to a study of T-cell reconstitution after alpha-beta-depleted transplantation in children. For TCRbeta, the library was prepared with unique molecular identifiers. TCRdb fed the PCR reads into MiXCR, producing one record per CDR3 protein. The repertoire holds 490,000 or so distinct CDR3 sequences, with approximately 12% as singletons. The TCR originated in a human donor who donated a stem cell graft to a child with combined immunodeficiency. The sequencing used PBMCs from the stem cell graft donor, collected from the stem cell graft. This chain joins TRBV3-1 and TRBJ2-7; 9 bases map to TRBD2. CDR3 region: CASSHSGGPYEQYF. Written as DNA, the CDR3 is TGTGCCAGCAGCCATAGCGGGGGACCCTACGAGCAGTACTTC.